Listed below are T cell receptor beta chains from one sample, sequenced in a study of shared clonotypes between healthy human individuals. Clones were sequenced by immunoSEQ multiplex PCR, and TCRdb holds only the in-frame ones, with some missing. The table includes around 2,000,000 clones, 95% detected once. The material sequenced was naive CD4+ T cells sorted from blood. These receptors were taken from a man in his late teens or twenties in good health. Each CDR3 is given with its conserved first and last residue. A D gene is named only where the DNA matches it firmly. Where a row states a size, it is once, few, many or the class of an expanded clone; other rows omit it.

V gene	D gene	J gene	clone size	CDR3 DNA	CDR3 protein
TRBV7-9	NA	TRBJ1-2	NA	TGTGCCAGCACCCCGTTGTCAGGGGAGCGTGGCTACACCTTC	CASTPLSGERGYTF
TRBV18	NA	TRBJ1-4	NA	TGTGCCAGCTCATTGACAGGATTTAATGAAAAACTGTTTTTT	CASSLTGFNEKLFF
TRBV6-5	NA	TRBJ2-7	NA	TGTGCCAGCAGATCCTCCTACGAGCAGTACTTC	CASRSSYEQYF
TRBV27	NA	TRBJ2-5	NA	TGTGCCAGCAGTGCCCGGACAACTCAAGAGACCCAGTACTTC	CASSARTTQETQYF
TRBV7-2	NA	TRBJ1-2	NA	TGTGCCAGCAGCTTATCTTTAGGGCATACCTTC	CASSLSLGHTF
TRBV9	NA	TRBJ2-5	NA	TGTGCCAGCAGCGCCGGACAGGGACTACAAGAGACCCAGTACTTC	CASSAGQGLQETQYF
TRBV29-1	TRBD1	TRBJ2-5	NA	TGCAGCGTTGATCGAGGGGGCTTGGGAGAGACCCAGTACTTC	CSVDRGGLGETQYF
TRBV6-5	NA	TRBJ2-7	NA	TGTGCCAGCAGTTCCCGATTAGCGGCTACCTACGAGCAGTACTTC	CASSSRLAATYEQYF
TRBV28	NA	TRBJ2-7	NA	TGTGCCAGCAGCTGGGAGGTCGTTAAGAAGCAGTACTTC	CASSWEVVKKQYF
TRBV6-4	TRBD1	TRBJ1-1	NA	TGTGCCAGCAGTGAGGGTCTTTGGACAGGATCGGGGGTTGGGACTGAAGCTTTCTTT	CASSEGLWTGSGVGTEAFF
TRBV28	TRBD2	TRBJ2-7	NA	TGTGCCAGCAGTTTTTTGCGGGGGACGTACGAGCAGTACTTC	CASSFLRGTYEQYF
TRBV7-8	TRBD1	TRBJ2-7	NA	TGTGCCAGCAGCATCCTCCCCGGGACAGGCTCCTACGAGCAGTACTTC	CASSILPGTGSYEQYF
TRBV6-1	TRBD1	TRBJ2-7	once	TGTGCCAGCAGTCGACAGGGTTTTAGCTACGAGCAGTACTTC	CASSRQGFSYEQYF
TRBV7-2	NA	TRBJ2-7	NA	TGTGCCAGCAGCTTAGTTTCTGGAGTCATGTACGAGCAGTACTTC	CASSLVSGVMYEQYF
TRBV14	NA	TRBJ1-2	NA	TGTGCCAGCAGCCAAGCAGGGACCGATGGCTACACCTTC	CASSQAGTDGYTF
TRBV19	NA	TRBJ2-7	NA	TGTGCCACATCGTCGGCCGCTTACGAGCAGTACTTC	CATSSAAYEQYF
TRBV7-8	NA	TRBJ1-2	NA	TGTGCCAGCAGCTTAGCTAGGAGTTATGGCTACACCTTC	CASSLARSYGYTF
TRBV5-1	NA	TRBJ2-5	NA	TGCGCCAGCACGCCATCGGGGGTTAAGACCCAGTACTTC	CASTPSGVKTQYF
TRBV5-6	TRBD2	TRBJ2-3	NA	TGTGCCAGCAGCACGGGACTACCCACAGATACGCAGTATTTT	CASSTGLPTDTQYF
TRBV6-5	NA	TRBJ1-2	NA	TGTGCCAGCAGTTACCACAGCAAAGGGTATGGCTACACCTTC	CASSYHSKGYGYTF
TRBV7-3	NA	TRBJ1-3	few	TGTGCCAGCAGTTCGAACACCATATATTTT	CASSSNTIYF
TRBV6-6	TRBD1	TRBJ2-7	NA	TGTGCCAGCAGTACTCGGACAGGGGGCTACGAGCAGTACTTC	CASSTRTGGYEQYF
TRBV18	NA	TRBJ2-5	NA	TGTGCCAGCTCACCCCCGAGGGAACTCCCAGAGACCCATTACTTC	CASSPPRELPETHYF
TRBV6-1	NA	TRBJ2-4	NA	TGTGCCAGCAGCGGACGATCTGAAAACATTCAGTACTTC	CASSGRSENIQYF
TRBV9	NA	TRBJ1-3	NA	TGTGCCAGCAGCGTAGCTGGCCAGAAGAGCTCTGGAAACACCATATATTTT	CASSVAGQKSSGNTIYF
TRBV5-1	NA	TRBJ2-2	NA	TGCGCCAGCAGCTCATCAGGGGCCGGGGAGCTGTTTTTT	CASSSSGAGELFF
TRBV11-2	NA	TRBJ1-4	NA	TGTGCCAGCAGCCGGTCCGGGCCAGATGAAGGAAAACTCTTTTTT	CASSRSGPDEGKLFF
TRBV25-1	NA	TRBJ2-7	NA	TGTGCCAGCAGTGAATCCGTACCCTACGAGCAGTACTTC	CASSESVPYEQYF
TRBV5-6	TRBD2	TRBJ2-3	NA	TGTGCCAGCAGCTTGGCGGAGAGCGGGGGATTATATACGCAGTATTTT	CASSLAESGGLYTQYF
TRBV18	NA	TRBJ1-1	NA	TGTGCCAGCTCACCACAGGGGTTGGGAAGCACTGAAGCTTTCTTT	CASSPQGLGSTEAFF
TRBV10-3	NA	TRBJ2-5	NA	TGTGCCATCAGTGAAACGTCTAGTGCAGAGACCCAGTACTTC	CAISETSSAETQYF
TRBV18	NA	TRBJ2-6	NA	TGTGCCAGCTCACCACCCAGCTCTGGGGCCAACGTCCTGACTTTC	CASSPPSSGANVLTF
TRBV5-1	NA	TRBJ1-4	NA	TGCGCCAGCAGGGTGGCAACTAATGAAAAACTGTTTTTT	CASRVATNEKLFF
TRBV11-2	NA	TRBJ1-2	NA	TGTGCCAGCAGCTTGGAGGGGGAGTGGAACTATGGCTACACCTTC	CASSLEGEWNYGYTF
TRBV7-9	NA	TRBJ2-5	NA	TGTGCCAGCAGCTCTGGACTAATTGAAGAGACCCAGTACTTC	CASSSGLIEETQYF
TRBV12-5	TRBD2	TRBJ2-1	NA	TGTGCTAGTTCCGGTTTAGCGGGAGACTATGGGCAGTTCTTC	CASSGLAGDYGQFF
TRBV7-8	NA	TRBJ1-5	NA	TGTGCCAGCAGCTACGAGGGGGTGGTTAGCAATCAGCCCCAGCATTTT	CASSYEGVVSNQPQHF
TRBV2	TRBD1	TRBJ2-5	NA	TGTGCCAGCCGGGACAGGGGGCTCCCAGAGACCCAGTACTTC	CASRDRGLPETQYF
TRBV28	TRBD1	TRBJ1-1	NA	TGTGCCAGCAGCCTTACAGGGGGCCGAACTGAAGCTTTCTTT	CASSLTGGRTEAFF